One sample yielded the 12 T cell receptor beta chains listed below, sequenced in a study of technical replicates of blood from a few donors. Clones were sequenced by immunoSEQ multiplex PCR, and TCRdb holds only the in-frame ones, with some missing. The table shows fewer than 85,000 clones, with roughly 90% occurring only once. Sequencing was performed on T cells isolated from PBMCs. All receptors derive from a human donor in good health.

The chain recombines TRBV14 with TRBJ2-1, with 9 bases lining up with TRBD2. CDR1 is SGHDN, CDR2 FVKESK, per germline. The J segment lost 3 bases and the V segment lost 3 bases, leaving 3 bases of the junction unmatched. The CDR3 spans 15 residues. The CDR3 nucleotides read TGTGCCAGCAGCCATCGACTAGCGGACTACAATGAGCAGTTCTTC. This gives the protein CASSHRLADYNEQFF.

The chain combines TRBV19 with TRBJ2-2; maybe TRBD2 (5 bases). V was clipped by 3 bases and J by 7 bases, with 6 bases between them. This CDR3 is 12 amino acids long. Germline V gene data show CDR1 as LNHDA and CDR2 as SQIVND (reference sequence). CDR3 sequence (DNA): TGTGCCAGTAGTATGGACTTCGGGGAGCTGTTTTTT. Translation gives CASSMDFGELFF.

This chain joins TRBV4-1 and TRBJ2-1, with unresolved D. CDR3 length equals 13 residues. Germline CDR1 reads MGHRA; CDR2 reads YSYEKL. Trimming took off 5 bases at V and 4 bases at J, with 9 bases between the two ends. CDR3 region: CASSLRLYNEQFF. For the CDR3, the DNA is TGCGCCAGCAGCTTAAGACTGTACAATGAGCAGTTCTTC.

This rearrangement joins TRBV13 to TRBJ2-7; D is uncertain. Trimming pared 5 bases from V and 7 bases from J, leaving 9 bases between. This CDR3 comprises 11 residues. From germline, CDR1 is PRHDT and CDR2 FYEKMQ (reference sequence). The CDR3 bases are TGTGCCAGCAGCACGCGAGGAGAGCAGTACTTC. Translation: CASSTRGEQYF.

V is TRBV19 and J is TRBJ2-1; 7 bases are shared with TRBD2. This CDR3 region has 15 residues. Germline lookup yields CDR1 LNHDA and CDR2 SQIVND (reference sequence). The V segment lost 6 bases and the J segment 2 bases; nucleotides outside the gene matches: 7. The CDR3 spells CASSTSGTTYNEQFF. DNA of the CDR3: TGTGCCAGTAGCACCAGCGGGACCACCTACAATGAGCAGTTCTTC. Full variable domain (missing parts from reference TRBV19 and TRBJ2-1): DGGITQSPKYLFRKEGQNVTLSCEQNLNHDAMYWYRQDPGQGLRLIYYSQIVNDFQKGDIAEGYSVSREKKESFPLTVTSAQKNPTAFYLCASSTSGTTYNEQFFGPGTRLTVL.

The chain recombines TRBV10-3 with TRBJ1-2; 8 positions agree with TRBD1. Germline V gene data show CDR1 as ENHRY and CDR2 as SYGVKD. The CDR3 contains 15 residues. V lost 7 bases, J lost 0 bases, and 7 bases stayed unmatched. The chain's CDR3 is CAIMTGDGANYGYTF. CDR3 bases: TGTGCCATCATGACAGGGGATGGAGCTAACTATGGCTACACCTTC.

The J gene is TRBJ2-7, the V gene TRBV19; weak D call: TRBD1 (5 bases). This CDR3 has 13 amino acids. Germline lookup yields CDR1 LNHDA and CDR2 SQIVND (reference sequence). V dropped 7 bases and J dropped 2 bases, with 12 bases sitting between them. The CDR3 nucleotides are TGTGCCAGTACAAAGGACAACACCTACGAGCAGTACTTC. Its translation: CASTKDNTYEQYF.

The chain employs TRBV11-3 and TRBJ2-3; possible D gene TRBD2, 5 bases. V was pared by 4 bases and J by 3 bases, with 17 bases between. There are 16 residues in the CDR3. Germline loops: CDR1 SGHNT, CDR2 YENEEA. DNA of the CDR3: TGTGCCAGCAGCTCCGGGATTAGCCCCACGACAGATACGCAGTATTTT. The encoded protein is CASSSGISPTTDTQYF.

The chain recombines TRBV10-3 with TRBJ2-1; TRBD1 agrees at 8 bases. Per germline, CDR1 ENHRY and CDR2 SYGVKD. After removal of 8 bases from V and 6 bases from J, the junction contained 9 bases not matched to a gene. CDR3 length: 14 residues. The CDR3 loop is CAISGTGGGNEQFF. CDR3 sequence (DNA): TGTGCCATCTCCGGAACAGGGGGTGGCAATGAGCAGTTCTTC.

J is TRBJ1-1 and V is TRBV6-5; D unclear. The germline V and J ends were trimmed by 0 bases and 3 bases, with 8 bases remaining between them. From germline, CDR1 is MNHEY and CDR2 SVGAGI. There are 14 residues in the CDR3. In nucleotides, the CDR3 is TGTGCCAGCAGTTACTCGGCAGTGCACACTGAAGCTTTCTTT. Its protein product is CASSYSAVHTEAFF.

The chain combines TRBV21-1 with TRBJ1-2; the table names TRBD1, a call not compared with the DNA. TRBV21-1 is classified as a pseudogene. CDR3 size: 15 residues. This chain's CDR3 is CASVNQAPVCYGYTF. Here the CDR3 DNA reads TGTGCCAGCGTAAACCAGGCCCCGGTGTGCTATGGCTACACCTTC.

V gene TRBV5-4 combines with J gene TRBJ2-7; 9 bases are a match to TRBD1. The junction had 11 bases not matched to a gene; V was cut back by 4 bases and J by 6 bases. CDR1 is SGHNT, CDR2 YYREEE, per germline (reference sequence). This CDR3 comprises 15 residues. The CDR3 DNA is TGTGCCAGCAGCCATAGACCGGGACAGGGACCCGAGCAGTACTTC. Amino acid sequence: CASSHRPGQGPEQYF.